The next 14 T cell receptor beta chains were all read from a single sample in a study of shared clonotypes between healthy human individuals. The data were produced by immunoSEQ multiplex PCR, yet TCRdb's version contains in-frame clones alone and is incomplete. The repertoire has 1.6 million or so clones, 98% of them found once; the top ten carry 0.36%. The sequenced material came from naive CD4+ T cells sorted from blood. As to subset: CD45RA+ positively selected. The receptors were gathered from a man between 25 and 39 years old in good health.

This chain joins TRBV5-4 and TRBJ2-7, with D possibly TRBD1 on 6 matching bases. V lost 4 bases, J lost 3 bases, and 14 bases lay in between. This CDR3 is 14 amino acids long. Germline-derived CDR1 and CDR2 are SGHNT and YYREEE (reference sequence). The CDR3 here is CASSPKQGNYEQYF. The CDR3 nucleotides are TGTGCCAGCAGCCCAAAACAGGGCAACTACGAGCAGTACTTC.

This clone was recorded once. The chain links TRBV11-3 to TRBJ2-1, with 10 bases fitting TRBD2. V shed 5 bases and J 8 bases; nucleotides not matched to a gene: 12. The CDR3 is 16 residues long. The V gene's germline CDR1 is SGHNT and CDR2 YENEEA. The CDR3 is CASSPPLASGRHEQFF. Written as DNA, the CDR3 is TGTGCCAGCAGCCCACCTCTGGCTAGCGGGAGACATGAGCAGTTCTTC. Using reference TRBV11-3 and TRBJ2-1 for the parts outside the CDR3, the full variable domain is EAGVVQSPRYKIIEKKQPVAFWCNPISGHNTLYWYLQNLGQGPELLIRYENEEAVDDSQLPKDRFSAERLKGVDSTLKIQPAELGDSAVYLCASSPPLASGRHEQFFGPGTRLTVL.

The chain employs TRBV29-1 and TRBJ1-6; a weak D match, TRBD1 (5 bases). Germline V gene sequence: CDR1 SQVTM, CDR2 ANQGSEA. This CDR3 is built from 15 residues. The V end lost 3 bases, the J end lost 4 bases, and 13 bases lay between the germline ends. The CDR3 DNA follows: TGCAGCGTTGATTTCTCGCGGGGGTATAATTCACCCCTCCACTTT. This translates into CSVDFSRGYNSPLHF.

The chain joins TRBV9 to TRBJ2-1; D is unresolved. V dropped 0 bases and J dropped 6 bases, with 13 bases sitting between them. The CDR3 totals 15 residues. The germline gives CDR1 SGDLS, CDR2 YYNGEE. The CDR3 loop is CASSVASPPGNEQFF. CDR3 DNA sequence: TGTGCCAGCAGCGTAGCTTCGCCCCCGGGCAATGAGCAGTTCTTC.

The chain is built from TRBV18 and TRBJ1-1, with a tentative D call TRBD1 (5 bases). CDR1 is KGHSH, CDR2 LQKENI, per germline. V was trimmed by 3 bases and J by 7 bases, leaving 9 bases between them. The CDR3 spans 12 residues. The CDR3 DNA reads TGTGCCAGCTCACCTGCAGACAGTGAAGCTTTCTTT. This encodes CASSPADSEAFF.

V usage is TRBV5-1 and J usage is TRBJ1-2, with TRBD1 matching over 7 bases. The CDR3 has 17 residues. CDR1 and CDR2 (germline): SGHRS, YFSETQ. V gave up 0 bases and J gave up 0 bases; unmatched junction bases: 8. The CDR3 spells CASSLGRGTLANYGYTF. The CDR3 DNA reads as TGCGCCAGCAGCTTGGGCAGGGGGACTCTCGCTAACTATGGCTACACCTTC.

This chain connects TRBV4-3 to TRBJ1-5, with D tentatively TRBD1 (6 bases). V lost 0 bases and J lost 9, with 15 bases in between. Germline CDR1 and CDR2: LGHNA and YSLEER. This CDR3 is built from 15 residues. CDR3 loop: CASSQDVQGTWPQHF. CDR3 in DNA: TGCGCCAGCAGCCAAGATGTCCAGGGGACTTGGCCCCAGCATTTT.

V usage is TRBV19 and J usage is TRBJ2-7, with 14 bases matching TRBD2. Germline CDR1 reads LNHDA; CDR2 reads SQIVND (reference sequence). Trimming cost V 1 base and J 2 bases; bases outside gene matches: 7. CDR3 length equals 18 residues. CDR3 amino acids: CASSIVGTSGSVAYEQYF. The CDR3 DNA reads as TGTGCCAGTAGTATAGTTGGGACTAGCGGGAGTGTGGCCTACGAGCAGTACTTC.

The CDR3 loop reads CASSTIGTSGSNEQFF. CDR3 coding DNA: TGTGCCAGCAGTACGATCGGGACTAGCGGGAGCAATGAGCAGTTCTTC. The rearrangement uses TRBV28 and TRBJ2-1, with 14 positions matching TRBD2. V lost 5 bases, J lost 6 bases, and 6 bases stayed unmatched. The germline CDR1 and CDR2 sequences are MDHEN and SYDVKM. This CDR3 has 16 residues.

This sequence joins TRBV27 and TRBJ1-5; tentative D call: TRBD1 (5 bases). The germline gives CDR1 MNHEY, CDR2 SMNVEV (reference sequence). V was trimmed by 6 bases and J by 0 bases, leaving 15 bases between them. The CDR3 contains 16 residues. The CDR3 loop is CASSSTTDHSNQPQHF. The CDR3 coding sequence is TGTGCCAGCAGCTCAACGACAGACCATAGCAATCAGCCCCAGCATTTT.

The rearrangement uses TRBV5-6 and TRBJ2-2; D gene unclear. Trimming pared 1 base from V and 6 bases from J, leaving 16 bases between. Germline lookup yields CDR1 SGHDT and CDR2 YYEEEE. This CDR3 has 16 residues. CDR3 in DNA: TGTGCCAGCAGCTTGAGGACGGGCCATAGGGCCGGGGAGCTGTTTTTT. Protein product: CASSLRTGHRAGELFF.

V usage is TRBV7-6 and J usage is TRBJ2-3; 10 bases are a match to TRBD2. After removal of 6 bases from V and 2 bases from J, the junction contained 5 bases not matched to a gene. The germline gives CDR1 SGHVS, CDR2 FNYEAQ. The CDR3 loop spans 15 amino acids. DNA of the CDR3: TGTGCCAGCAGGGGGCTAGCGGGGGACACAGATACGCAGTATTTT. It encodes CASRGLAGDTDTQYF.

This chain links TRBV6-5 with TRBJ2-7; 10 nucleotides align to TRBD1. The CDR3 extends over 13 amino acids. CDR1 and CDR2 from the germline V gene are MNHEY and SVGAGI. The V segment lost 7 bases and the J segment 7 bases; nucleotides outside the gene matches: 7. The CDR3 region is CASTRDRGGEQYF. The CDR3 DNA reads TGTGCCAGCACCAGGGACAGGGGTGGGGAGCAGTACTTC.

V and J are TRBV5-1 and TRBJ1-1; D is uncertain. The CDR3 covers 14 residues. CDR1 is SGHRS, CDR2 YFSETQ, per germline. The V end was cut by 4 bases, the J end by 5 bases, with 15 bases between. The CDR3: CASSLDPVRTEAFF. Here the CDR3 DNA reads TGCGCCAGCAGCCTGGACCCGGTTCGGACTGAAGCTTTCTTT.